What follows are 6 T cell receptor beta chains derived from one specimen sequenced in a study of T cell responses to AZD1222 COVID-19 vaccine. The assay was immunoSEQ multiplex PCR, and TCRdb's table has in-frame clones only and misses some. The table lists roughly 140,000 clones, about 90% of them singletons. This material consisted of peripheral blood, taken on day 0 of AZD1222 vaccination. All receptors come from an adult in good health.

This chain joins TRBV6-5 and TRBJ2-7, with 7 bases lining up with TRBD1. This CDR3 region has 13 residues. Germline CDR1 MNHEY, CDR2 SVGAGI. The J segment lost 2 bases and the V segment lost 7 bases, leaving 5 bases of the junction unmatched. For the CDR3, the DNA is TGTGCCAGCAAGGGGGCGATGCCCTACGAGCAGTACTTC. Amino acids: CASKGAMPYEQYF.

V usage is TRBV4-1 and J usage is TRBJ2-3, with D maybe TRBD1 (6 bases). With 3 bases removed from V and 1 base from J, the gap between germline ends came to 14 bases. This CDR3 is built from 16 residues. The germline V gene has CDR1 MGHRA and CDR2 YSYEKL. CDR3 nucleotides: TGCGCCAGCAGCCATTCCCGACAGGATCGCACAGATACGCAGTATTTT. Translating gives CASSHSRQDRTDTQYF.

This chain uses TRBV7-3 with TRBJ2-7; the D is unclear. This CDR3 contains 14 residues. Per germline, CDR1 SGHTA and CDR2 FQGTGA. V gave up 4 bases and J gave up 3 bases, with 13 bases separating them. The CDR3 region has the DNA TGTGCCAGCAGCTCCCTAGGGCCTGGCTACGAGCAGTACTTC. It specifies CASSSLGPGYEQYF.

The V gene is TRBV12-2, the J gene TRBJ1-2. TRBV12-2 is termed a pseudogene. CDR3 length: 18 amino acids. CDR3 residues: CASRLAGSDYSSDYGYTF. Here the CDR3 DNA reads TGTGCAAGTCGCTTAGCGGGCAGTGACTATTCTTCTGACTATGGCTACACCTTC.

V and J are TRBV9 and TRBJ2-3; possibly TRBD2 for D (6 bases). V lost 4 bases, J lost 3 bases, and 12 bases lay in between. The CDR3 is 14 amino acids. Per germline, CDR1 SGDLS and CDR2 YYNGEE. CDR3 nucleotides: TGTGCCAGCAGCTTCGGGGACTTAACAGATACGCAGTATTTT. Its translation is CASSFGDLTDTQYF.

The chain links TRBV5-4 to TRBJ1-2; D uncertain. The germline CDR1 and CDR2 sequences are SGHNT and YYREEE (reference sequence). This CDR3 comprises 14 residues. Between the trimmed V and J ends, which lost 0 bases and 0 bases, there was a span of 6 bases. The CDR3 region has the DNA TGTGCCAGCAGCTTGGGACCAGCTAACTATGGCTACACCTTC. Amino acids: CASSLGPANYGYTF.